This T cell receptor beta chain was captured in a study of blood T cell repertoires in COVID-19. Study overall: Samples representing acute and convalescent COVID-19 were sourced from the United States, Italy and Spain. PBMCs, B-cell-depleted T cells, or T cells were the source of the cDNA or gDNA that made up the material.

Germline-derived CDR1 and CDR2 are MDHEN and SYDVKM. This CDR3 region has 14 residues. Trimming at V came to 8 bases and at J to 8 bases, leaving 8 bases not matched to a gene. The method was immunoSEQ multiplex PCR; TCRdb's version includes in-frame clones alone and lacks a portion of them. Among 25,000 to 40,000 clones listed, roughly 89% were seen once. The V and J genes are TRBV28 and TRBJ1-4; 10 nucleotides align to TRBD1. The sequence was obtained from a man between 65 and 85 years old with active COVID-19. The sequencing sample was made of peripheral blood. In DNA form, the CDR3 reads TGTGCCAGCGCGACGGGACAGGGGAGGGAAAAACTGTTTTTT. This translates into CASATGQGREKLFF.